These 9 T cell receptor beta chains came from one sample sequenced in a study of post-analysis software for immune sequencing data. Carried by the TCR beta cDNA libraries were unique molecular identifiers. Via MiXCR, TCRdb re-called the PCR reads, giving one row per CDR3 protein. The sample contains about 460,000 distinct CDR3 sequences, around 40% of which appear only once. Study-wide findings and caveats: Patients used five TRBV segments, including TRBV5-6, TRBV5-1 and TRBV20-1, more often than controls.

Their antigens remain unidentified. The sequenced material came from blood. The receptors derive from a girl aged 5 to 17 with multiple sclerosis.

This clonotype was seen a handful of times. This chain joins TRBV4-1 and TRBJ2-1, with 7 bases fitting TRBD2. The V segment lost 6 bases and the J segment 2 bases; nucleotides outside the gene matches: 7. Germline CDR1 is MGHRA and CDR2 is YSYEKL. CDR3 length: 15 residues. The CDR3 DNA sequence: TGCGCCAGCAGAGGGAGGGACGGTGCCTACAATGAGCAGTTCTTC. Translated, it gives CASRGRDGAYNEQFF.

This clonotype has more than one count but fewer than ten. The genes are TRBV12-3 or TRBV12-4 and TRBJ2-5; 10 bases agree with TRBD2. The J call is in doubt because the DNA end fits TRBJ2-7 better. The CDR3 loop spans 15 amino acids. Written as DNA, the CDR3 is TGTGCCAGCAGTTTAAGGCTAGCGGGAGTAGGCGAGCAGTACTTC. The encoded protein is CASSLRLAGVGEQYF.

This clonotype was detected a few times. This chain connects TRBV28 to TRBJ2-1; D not certain. The CDR3 has 15 residues. CDR1 is MDHEN, CDR2 SYDVKM, per germline. With 2 bases removed from V and 7 bases from J, the gap between germline ends came to 15 bases. CDR3 in amino acids: CASSLSTDGKNEQFF. In DNA, the CDR3 is TGTGCCAGCAGTTTAAGTACAGATGGGAAGAATGAGCAGTTCTTC.

This chain links TRBV6-2 or TRBV6-3 with TRBJ2-1; TRBD2 aligns across 8 bases. J gave up 5 bases and V 4 bases, and 13 bases lay outside the gene matches. The CDR3 loop spans 17 amino acids. Germline V gene lookup returns CDR1 MNHEY and CDR2 SVGEGT. CDR3 region: CASSWTFGRGTHNEQFF. As DNA, the CDR3 is TGTGCCAGCAGTTGGACATTCGGGAGGGGAACTCACAATGAGCAGTTCTTC.

The chain uses TRBV11-2 and TRBJ1-2; 12 positions match TRBD1. There are 17 residues in the CDR3. V was clipped by 5 bases and J by 2 bases; unmatched bases: 9. Germline V gene data show CDR1 as SGHAT and CDR2 as FQNNGV. The CDR3 DNA reads as TGTGCCAGCAGCGACGGGACAGGGGGCTATGTAAACTATGGCTACACCTTC. It is translated as CASSDGTGGYVNYGYTF.

A remark on this clonotype: At one end, the junction sequence differs from germline, possibly due to a read error. V usage is TRBV7-3 and J usage is TRBJ2-1; maybe TRBD1 (5 bases). CDR1 is SGHTA, CDR2 FQGTGA, per germline. The CDR3 consists of 15 residues. The CDR3: CASSLGLRMDNKQFF. CDR3 DNA sequence: TGTGCCAGCAGCTTAGGCCTTCGAATGGACAATAAGCAGTTCTTC.

The gene calls are TRBV3-1 and TRBJ1-6; D perhaps matches TRBD1 (6 bases). The CDR3 is made up of 13 amino acids. Trimming took off 4 bases at V and 9 bases at J, with 10 bases between the two ends. The V gene's germline CDR1 is LGHDT and CDR2 YNNKEL (reference sequence). The CDR3 loop reads CASSPLQGSPLHF. DNA for the CDR3: TGTGCCAGCAGCCCCCTACAGGGTTCACCCCTCCACTTT.

In its sample, this clonotype was seen a few times. This chain joins TRBV20-1 and TRBJ2-7; 15 positions match TRBD2. V lost 5 bases, J lost 0 bases, and 5 bases stayed unmatched. The CDR3 has 16 amino acids. CDR1 is DFQATT, CDR2 SNEGSKA, per germline (reference sequence). The chain's CDR3 is CSAEGLAGGSSYEQYF. The CDR3 bases are TGCAGTGCTGAAGGACTAGCGGGAGGGAGCTCCTACGAGCAGTACTTC.

This clonotype has only a few counts. This chain links TRBV28 with TRBJ2-3; TRBD2 might be the D (6 bases). The CDR3 runs 15 residues. Germline V gene data show CDR1 as MDHEN and CDR2 as SYDVKM. V dropped 6 bases and J dropped 3 bases, with 16 bases sitting between them. In DNA form, the CDR3 reads TGTGCCAGCAGCCGTCGTGGGGGGAGGACAGATACGCAGTATTTT. Its protein product is CASSRRGGRTDTQYF.